Sequencing of this TCR beta chain was carried out in a study of T cell responses to AZD1222 COVID-19 vaccine. This clone was found a few times. Its antigen is unknown. Study-level results: At study baseline, merely more than 5 AZD1222 recipients were seropositive.

The assay was immunoSEQ multiplex PCR, and TCRdb's table has in-frame clones only and misses some. Among some 110,000 clones listed, roughly 91% were seen once. Trimming took off 2 bases at V and 1 base at J, with 2 bases between the two ends. Germline V gene lookup returns CDR1 MRHNA and CDR2 SNTAGT. This CDR3 has 13 amino acids. This rearrangement joins TRBV6-4 to TRBJ2-2, with D uncertain. The material was peripheral blood, obtained 28 days after the second AZD1222 dose. The TCR sequence derives from an adult who received the AZD1222 COVID-19 vaccine. CDR3 sequence (DNA): TGTGCCAGCAGTGACAAGAACACCGGGGAGCTGTTTTTT. Its protein product is CASSDKNTGELFF.